What follows are 21 T cell receptor beta chains derived from one specimen sequenced in a study of blood T cell repertoires in COVID-19. Produced via immunoSEQ multiplex PCR; TCRdb's table is partial and in-frame only. The sample lists a few hundred thousand clones, roughly 90% seen once, with 1.7% in the top ten. The sample taken for sequencing was PBMCs or T cells enriched from blood (not recorded which). These receptors came from a woman younger than 45 who had recovered from COVID-19.

The chain carries TRBV11-1 and TRBJ2-1; the match to TRBD1 covers 9 bases. V was pared by 5 bases and J by 6 bases, with 8 bases of the junction left unmatched. This CDR3 has 15 residues. Germline V gene lookup returns CDR1 SGHAT and CDR2 FQDESV (reference sequence). The chain's CDR3 is CASSLRDRVSNEQFF. The CDR3 DNA is TGTGCCAGCAGCCTCCGGGACAGGGTATCCAATGAGCAGTTCTTC.

The chain uses TRBV2 and TRBJ1-2, with 9 positions matching TRBD1. V gave up 7 bases and J gave up 5 bases; unmatched junction bases: 11. CDR3 length: 15 amino acids. CDR1 is SNHLY and CDR2 is FYNNEI in the germline V gene. The CDR3 reads CASKNRTGEKYGYTF. As DNA, the CDR3 is TGTGCCAGCAAAAATAGGACAGGGGAAAAGTATGGCTACACCTTC.

The chain joins TRBV6-5 to TRBJ2-7; D is unresolved. With 6 bases removed from V and 2 bases from J, the gap between germline ends came to 17 bases. The CDR3 spans 15 residues. Looked up from germline, CDR1 is MNHEY and CDR2 is SVGAGI. The CDR3 is CASRNNIDKTYEQYF. CDR3 DNA: TGTGCCAGCAGGAACAATATCGACAAAACCTACGAGCAGTACTTC.

The chain carries TRBV5-4 and TRBJ2-5; D may be TRBD1 (6 bases). Germline V gene sequence: CDR1 SGHNT, CDR2 YYREEE (reference sequence). Trimming shortened V by 0 bases and J by 3 bases, and 12 bases separated the two germline ends. This CDR3 is built from 15 residues. The CDR3 reads CASSLVPGQKETQYF. The CDR3, as DNA: TGTGCCAGCAGCTTGGTGCCGGGACAAAAAGAGACCCAGTACTTC.

The CDR3 loop is CAGHRSSYEQYF. CDR3 nucleotide sequence: TGTGCCGGCCACAGGAGCTCCTACGAGCAGTACTTC. The genes are TRBV30 and TRBJ2-7; a weak D match, TRBD1 (5 bases). Looked up from germline, CDR1 is GTSNPN and CDR2 is SVGIG (reference sequence). This CDR3 has 12 amino acids. Trimming cost V 8 bases and J 0 bases, with 11 bases left between them.

The chain is built from TRBV25-1 and TRBJ2-1; TRBD2 is a possible D gene (6 bases). The V gene's germline CDR1 is MGHDK and CDR2 SYGVNS. The CDR3 sequence is 16 residues long. Deletions cut 5 bases from V and 0 bases from J, with 14 bases between. CDR3 coding DNA: TGTGCCAGCAGTCACCCCAACGGGAGCTCCTACAATGAGCAGTTCTTC. Translation: CASSHPNGSSYNEQFF. Full variable domain (missing parts from reference TRBV25-1 and TRBJ2-1): EADIYQTPRYLVIGTGKKITLECSQTMGHDKMYWYQQDPGMELHLIHYSYGVNSTEKGDLSSESTVSRIRTEHFPLTLESARPSHTSQYLCASSHPNGSSYNEQFFGPGTRLTVL.

This clone appeared many times. The chain joins TRBV3-1 (or the pseudogene TRBV3-2) to TRBJ2-5; possibly TRBD2 for D (6 bases). Germline-derived CDR1 and CDR2 are LGHDT and YNNKEL (reference sequence). This CDR3 spans 14 amino acids. Trimming removed 2 bases from V and 6 bases from J, with 13 bases in between. CDR3 protein: CASSQKTSRKTQYF. DNA of the CDR3: TGTGCCAGCAGCCAAAAGACTAGTCGAAAGACCCAGTACTTC.

The chain's CDR3 is CASTTGDRAKVGNEKLFF. CDR3 nucleotides: TGTGCCAGCACTACGGGGGACAGGGCTAAGGTGGGGAATGAAAAACTGTTTTTT. This sequence joins TRBV4-2 and TRBJ1-4, with 9 bases that match TRBD1. Trimming cost V 7 bases and J 5 bases; bases outside gene matches: 17. This CDR3 is 18 amino acids long. Germline CDR1 reads LGHNA; CDR2 reads YNFKEQ.

This rearrangement joins TRBV30 to TRBJ1-1, with a possible D match to TRBD1 (5 bases). This CDR3 comprises 13 residues. Germline lookup yields CDR1 GTSNPN and CDR2 SVGIG (reference sequence). The V end was cut by 2 bases, the J end by 4 bases, with 11 bases between. CDR3 residues: CAWSRGLGTEAFF. The DNA for the CDR3 is TGTGCCTGGAGTAGGGGTCTGGGCACTGAAGCTTTCTTT.

V gene TRBV12-5 combines with J gene TRBJ1-1, with D possibly being TRBD1 (5 bases). CDR1 LGHNT and CDR2 FRNRAP come from the germline V gene. The CDR3 extends over 14 amino acids. Between the trimmed V and J ends, which lost 4 bases and 1 base, there was a span of 10 bases. DNA of the CDR3: TGTGCTAGTGGTTCCCTGGGGCAGAACACTGAAGCTTTCTTT. It encodes CASGSLGQNTEAFF.

In its sample, this clone was seen once. CDR3 protein: CASSLNWGLANTGELFF. CDR3 sequence (DNA): TGTGCCAGCAGTTTAAACTGGGGACTAGCGAACACCGGGGAGCTGTTTTTT. The chain uses TRBV27 and TRBJ2-2; 8 bases align to TRBD2. CDR1 is MNHEY, CDR2 SMNVEV, per germline (reference sequence). The CDR3 totals 17 residues. Trimming at V came to 2 bases and at J to 0 bases, leaving 5 bases not matched to a gene.

This clone was seen a handful of times. The V call is TRBV4-2, the J call TRBJ2-1, with TRBD2 as a possible D gene (6 bases). CDR3 size: 15 residues. V lost 0 bases, J lost 9 bases, and 15 bases lay in between. CDR1 and CDR2 from the germline V gene are LGHNA and YNFKEQ. This CDR3 reads CASSQDWRVMSEQFF. Here the CDR3 DNA reads TGTGCCAGCAGCCAAGATTGGAGGGTTATGAGTGAGCAGTTCTTC.

The chain recombines TRBV27 with TRBJ2-7, with D tentatively TRBD2 (6 bases). Germline-derived CDR1 and CDR2 are MNHEY and SMNVEV (reference sequence). V gave up 8 bases and J gave up 3 bases, with 11 bases separating them. The length of the CDR3 is 12 residues. The CDR3 protein is CASWDFGYEQYF. The CDR3 DNA reads as TGTGCCAGCTGGGACTTTGGCTACGAGCAGTACTTC.

The rearrangement joins TRBV5-1 to TRBJ1-1; D unresolved. Germline V gene data show CDR1 as SGHRS and CDR2 as YFSETQ. Trimming left V 4 bases short and J 3 bases short, with 13 bases between. This CDR3 is built from 14 residues. The CDR3 DNA reads TGCGCCAGCAGCCTGTCCCCCCCCGACACTGAAGCTTTCTTT. Translation gives CASSLSPPDTEAFF.

V and J are TRBV28 and TRBJ1-1, with D perhaps TRBD1 (6 bases). The V end lost 5 bases, the J end lost 2 bases, and 30 bases lay between the germline ends. The CDR3 covers 20 residues. The germline CDR1 and CDR2 sequences are MDHEN and SYDVKM. The CDR3 DNA reads as TGTGCCAGCAGTACACCGCGTGGTTCTTGGGGGCCCGGAACAAACACTGAAGCTTTCTTT. Its protein product is CASSTPRGSWGPGTNTEAFF.

This clone has just one count. The CDR3 DNA reads TGTGCCAGTAATAGGCCAGGTGTTGAAGGCTACACCTTC. Its translation: CASNRPGVEGYTF. The chain joins TRBV19 to TRBJ1-2; D is ambiguous. CDR1 and CDR2 (germline): LNHDA, SQIVND (reference sequence). The CDR3 length is 13 residues. Trimming took off 7 bases at V and 8 bases at J, with 17 bases between the two ends.

V gene TRBV30 combines with J gene TRBJ2-5; perhaps TRBD2 as D (5 bases). Per the germline V gene, CDR1 is GTSNPN and CDR2 is SVGIG (reference sequence). There are 14 residues in the CDR3. The V and J ends lost 6 bases and 5 bases respectively, with 19 bases between them. Here the CDR3 DNA reads TGTGCCTGTTTCCCCCCCTCCTCGGGGGAGACCCAGTACTTC. This translates into CACFPPSSGETQYF.

This clone was seen just once. The J gene is TRBJ2-7, the V gene TRBV7-2, with 10 bases lining up with TRBD2. V was clipped by 4 bases and J by 3 bases; unmatched bases: 3. The CDR3 is made up of 14 amino acids. Germline V lookup: CDR1 SGHTA, CDR2 FQGNSA. CDR3 in amino acids: CASSSLAGVYEQYF. DNA for the CDR3: TGTGCCAGCAGCTCCCTAGCGGGGGTCTACGAGCAGTACTTC. Supplemented by reference TRBV7-2 and TRBJ2-7, the full variable domain reads GAGVSQSPSNKVTEKGKDVELRCDPISGHTALYWYRQSLGQGLEFLIYFQGNSAPDKSGLPSDRFSAERTGGSVSTLTIQRTQQEDSAVYLCASSSLAGVYEQYFGPGTRLTVT.

The chain uses TRBV30 and TRBJ1-2; D ambiguous. CDR3 length equals 12 residues. The germline V gene encodes CDR1 GTSNPN and CDR2 SVGIG (reference sequence). Deletions cut 5 bases from V and 3 bases from J, with 10 bases between. CDR3 sequence reads: CAWGRDYYGYTF. DNA of the CDR3: TGTGCCTGGGGCCGTGACTACTATGGCTACACCTTC.

This clone was recorded at least ten times. The chain links TRBV28 to TRBJ1-6; 7 bases fit TRBD1. The V segment lost 7 bases and the J segment 7 bases; nucleotides outside the gene matches: 4. CDR3 size: 13 residues. Germline CDR1 MDHEN, CDR2 SYDVKM. The CDR3 is CASKTGWNSPLHF. The CDR3 DNA follows: TGTGCCAGCAAGACAGGGTGGAATTCACCCCTCCACTTT.

The J gene is TRBJ1-5, the V gene TRBV21-1. TRBV21-1 is a known pseudogene. The CDR3 is 18 residues long. The CDR3 protein is CASSKKNRGHYSNQPQHF. The CDR3 DNA follows: TGTGCCAGCAGCAAAAAAAACCGAGGCCACTATAGCAATCAGCCCCAGCATTTT.